The clone carrying this T cell receptor beta chain has only one observation. These data belong to a study of blood T cell repertoires in COVID-19. Looking at the study overall: The United States, Italy and Spain supplied acute and convalescent COVID-19 samples.

Original processing methods: Amplification with reference gene primers provided the estimates of nucleated cell counts. Assay used: immunoSEQ multiplex PCR; TCRdb lists only in-frame clones, some missing. That table furnishes V, J and clone size, whereas the DNA furnished D and trimming. The table has around 64,000 clones, around 87% seen once. The CDR3 is 15 amino acids. Germline V lookup: CDR1 SGHTA, CDR2 FQGNSA. V lost 0 bases, J lost 1 base, and 8 bases lay in between. The origin of this receptor is a man aged 50 to 59 with active COVID-19. The V gene is TRBV7-2, the J gene TRBJ2-3; possible D gene TRBD2, 5 bases. The source material was peripheral blood. CDR3 residues: CASSLARVRTDTQYF. The CDR3 coding sequence is TGTGCCAGCAGCTTAGCGAGGGTCCGCACAGATACGCAGTATTTT. Full variable domain (remainder filled in from reference TRBV7-2 and TRBJ2-3): GAGVSQSPSNKVTEKGKDVELRCDPISGHTALYWYRQSLGQGLEFLIYFQGNSAPDKSGLPSDRFSAERTGGSVSTLTIQRTQQEDSAVYLCASSLARVRTDTQYFGPGTRLTVL.